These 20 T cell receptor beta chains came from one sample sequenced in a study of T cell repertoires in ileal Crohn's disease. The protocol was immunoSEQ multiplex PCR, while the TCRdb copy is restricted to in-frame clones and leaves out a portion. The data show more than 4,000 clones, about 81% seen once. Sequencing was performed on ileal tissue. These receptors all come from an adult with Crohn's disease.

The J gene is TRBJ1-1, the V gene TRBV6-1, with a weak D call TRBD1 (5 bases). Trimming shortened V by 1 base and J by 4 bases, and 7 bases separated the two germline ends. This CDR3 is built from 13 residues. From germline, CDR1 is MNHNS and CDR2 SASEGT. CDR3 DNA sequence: TGTGCCAGCAGTGAAGGGGGCAGCACTGAAGCTTTCTTT. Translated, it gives CASSEGGSTEAFF.

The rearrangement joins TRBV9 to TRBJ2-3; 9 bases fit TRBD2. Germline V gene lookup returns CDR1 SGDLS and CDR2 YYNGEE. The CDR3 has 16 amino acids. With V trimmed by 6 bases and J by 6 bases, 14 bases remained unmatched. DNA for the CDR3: TGTGCCAGCATGCCTAGGGGGTCTAGCGGGGTTGATACGCAGTATTTT. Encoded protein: CASMPRGSSGVDTQYF.

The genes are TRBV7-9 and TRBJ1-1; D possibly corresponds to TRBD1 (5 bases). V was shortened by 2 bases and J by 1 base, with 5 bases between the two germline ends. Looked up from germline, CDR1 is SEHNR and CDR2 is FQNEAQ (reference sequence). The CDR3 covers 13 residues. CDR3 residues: CASSLQGNTEAFF. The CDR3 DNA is TGTGCCAGCAGCTTACAGGGGAACACTGAAGCTTTCTTT. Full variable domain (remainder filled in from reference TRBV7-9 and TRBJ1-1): DTGVSQNPRHKITKRGQNVTFRCDPISEHNRLYWYRQTLGQGPEFLTYFQNEAQLEKSRLLSDRFSAERPKGSFSTLEIQRTEQGDSAMYLCASSLQGNTEAFFGQGTRLTVV.

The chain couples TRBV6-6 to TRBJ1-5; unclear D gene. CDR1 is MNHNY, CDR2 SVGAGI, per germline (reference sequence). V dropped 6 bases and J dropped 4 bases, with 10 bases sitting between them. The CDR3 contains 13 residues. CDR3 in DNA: TGTGCCAGCAGCATAAAAGAGAATCAGCCCCAGCATTTT. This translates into CASSIKENQPQHF.

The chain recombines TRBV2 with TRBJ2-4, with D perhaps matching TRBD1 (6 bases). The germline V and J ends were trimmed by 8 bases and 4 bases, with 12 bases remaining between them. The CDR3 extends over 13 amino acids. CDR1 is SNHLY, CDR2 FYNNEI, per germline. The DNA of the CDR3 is TGTGCCAGCGACAGGACGGGAAAAAACATTCAGTACTTC. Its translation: CASDRTGKNIQYF.

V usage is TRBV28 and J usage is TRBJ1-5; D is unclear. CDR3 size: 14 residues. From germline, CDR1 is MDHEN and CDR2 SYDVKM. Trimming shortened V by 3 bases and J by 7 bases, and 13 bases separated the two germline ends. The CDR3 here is CASSLLRPGQPQHF. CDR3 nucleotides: TGTGCCAGCAGTTTGCTCAGGCCGGGACAGCCCCAGCATTTT.

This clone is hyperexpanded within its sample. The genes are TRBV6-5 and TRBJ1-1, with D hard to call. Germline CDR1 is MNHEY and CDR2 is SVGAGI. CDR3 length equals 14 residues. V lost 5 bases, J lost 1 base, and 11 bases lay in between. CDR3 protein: CASSIGGSNTEAFF. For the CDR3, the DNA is TGTGCCAGCAGTATCGGAGGTTCGAACACTGAAGCTTTCTTT.

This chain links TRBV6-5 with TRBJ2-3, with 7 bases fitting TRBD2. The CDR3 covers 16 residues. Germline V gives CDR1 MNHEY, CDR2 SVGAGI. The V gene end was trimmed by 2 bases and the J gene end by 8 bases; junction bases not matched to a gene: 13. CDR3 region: CASSYVGGGHVGTQYF. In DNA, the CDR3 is TGTGCCAGCAGTTACGTCGGCGGGGGTCACGTCGGTACGCAGTATTTT.

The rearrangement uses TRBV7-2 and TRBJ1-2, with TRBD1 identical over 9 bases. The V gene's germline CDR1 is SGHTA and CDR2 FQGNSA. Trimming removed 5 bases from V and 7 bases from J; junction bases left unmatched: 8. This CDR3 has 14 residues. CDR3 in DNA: TGTGCCAGCAGCGATTCCGGACAGGGGCCTGGCTACACCTTC. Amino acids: CASSDSGQGPGYTF.

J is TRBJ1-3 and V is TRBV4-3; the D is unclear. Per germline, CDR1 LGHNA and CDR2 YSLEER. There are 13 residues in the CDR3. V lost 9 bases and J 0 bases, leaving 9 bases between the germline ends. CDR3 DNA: TGCGCCAGAACGGGGAGCTCTGGAAACACCATATATTTT. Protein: CARTGSSGNTIYF.

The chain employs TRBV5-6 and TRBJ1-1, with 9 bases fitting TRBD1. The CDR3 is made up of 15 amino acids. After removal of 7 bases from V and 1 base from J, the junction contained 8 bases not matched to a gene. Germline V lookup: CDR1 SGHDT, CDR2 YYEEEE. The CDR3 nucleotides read TGTGCCAGCGCCGGACAGGGGCAGGGGAACACTGAAGCTTTCTTT. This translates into CASAGQGQGNTEAFF. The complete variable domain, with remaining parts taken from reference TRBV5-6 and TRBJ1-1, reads DAGVTQSPTHLIKTRGQQVTLRCSPKSGHDTVSWYQQALGQGPQFIFQYYEEEERQRGNFPDRFSGHQFPNYSSELNVNALLLGDSALYLCASAGQGQGNTEAFFGQGTRLTVV.

In nucleotides, the CDR3 is TGTGCCAGCAGTTCGGACAGGGCGGCTCAGCCCCAGCATTTT. Translated, it gives CASSSDRAAQPQHF. This chain links TRBV28 with TRBJ1-5; TRBD1 matches at 8 bases. The germline CDR1 and CDR2 sequences are MDHEN and SYDVKM. The CDR3 extends over 14 amino acids. V shed 4 bases and J 6 bases; nucleotides not matched to a gene: 5.

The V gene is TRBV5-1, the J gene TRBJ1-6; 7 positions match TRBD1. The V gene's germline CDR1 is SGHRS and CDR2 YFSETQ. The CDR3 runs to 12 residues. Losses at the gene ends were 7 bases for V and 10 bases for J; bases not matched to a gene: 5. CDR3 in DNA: TGCGCCAGCCGGACAGGCGAATCACCCCTCCACTTT. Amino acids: CASRTGESPLHF.

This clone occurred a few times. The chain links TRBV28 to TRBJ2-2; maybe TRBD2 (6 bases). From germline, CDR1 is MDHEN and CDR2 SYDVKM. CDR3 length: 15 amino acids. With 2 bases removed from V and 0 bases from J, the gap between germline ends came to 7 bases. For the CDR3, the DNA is TGTGCCAGCAGTTTAGGGGGGACGAACACCGGGGAGCTGTTTTTT. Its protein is CASSLGGTNTGELFF.

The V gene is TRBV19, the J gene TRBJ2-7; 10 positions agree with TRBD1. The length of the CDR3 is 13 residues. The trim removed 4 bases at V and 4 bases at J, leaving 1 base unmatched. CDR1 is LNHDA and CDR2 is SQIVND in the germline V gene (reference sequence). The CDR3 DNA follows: TGTGCCAGTAGTAGGGACAGGGGATACGAGCAGTACTTC. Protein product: CASSRDRGYEQYF.

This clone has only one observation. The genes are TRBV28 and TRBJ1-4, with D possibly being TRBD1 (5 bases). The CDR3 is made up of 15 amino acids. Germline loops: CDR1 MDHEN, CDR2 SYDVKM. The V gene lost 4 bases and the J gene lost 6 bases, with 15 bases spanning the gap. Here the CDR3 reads CASSSGKGFDEKLFF. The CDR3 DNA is TGTGCCAGCAGTTCTGGGAAGGGGTTCGATGAAAAACTGTTTTTT.

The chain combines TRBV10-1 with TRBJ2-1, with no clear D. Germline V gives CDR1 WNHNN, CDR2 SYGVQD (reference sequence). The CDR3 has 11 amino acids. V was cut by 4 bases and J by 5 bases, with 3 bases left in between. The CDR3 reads CASSVNNEQFF. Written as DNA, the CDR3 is TGCGCCAGCAGTGTAAACAATGAGCAGTTCTTC.

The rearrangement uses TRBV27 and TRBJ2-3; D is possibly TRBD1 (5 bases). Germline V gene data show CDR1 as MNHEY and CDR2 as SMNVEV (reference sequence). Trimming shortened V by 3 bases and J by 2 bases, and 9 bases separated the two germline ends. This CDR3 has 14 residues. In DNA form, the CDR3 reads TGTGCCAGCAGTTTCACCAGGGCCACAGATACGCAGTATTTT. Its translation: CASSFTRATDTQYF.

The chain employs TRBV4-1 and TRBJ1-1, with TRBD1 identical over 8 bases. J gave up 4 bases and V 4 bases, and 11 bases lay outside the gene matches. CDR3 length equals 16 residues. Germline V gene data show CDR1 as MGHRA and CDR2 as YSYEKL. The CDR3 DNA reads TGCGCCAGCAGCCGGGGGAATGGACAGGGTAGCACTGAAGCTTTCTTT. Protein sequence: CASSRGNGQGSTEAFF.

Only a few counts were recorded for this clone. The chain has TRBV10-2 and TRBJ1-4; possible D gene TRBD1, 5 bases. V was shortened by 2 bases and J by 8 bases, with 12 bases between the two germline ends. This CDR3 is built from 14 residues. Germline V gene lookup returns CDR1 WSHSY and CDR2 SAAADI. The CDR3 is CASSEAGQGEKLFF. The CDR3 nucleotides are TGCGCCAGCAGTGAGGCAGGGCAGGGAGAAAAACTGTTTTTT.